These 21 T cell receptor beta chains originate from one sample sequenced in a study of lymphopenia after photon versus proton radiotherapy. Using immunoSEQ multiplex PCR, the repertoire was profiled, and TCRdb retains in-frame clones only, with some absent. Of roughly 25,000 clones listed, around 90% are singletons. The source was peripheral blood, collected from a patient treated with photon-based radiotherapy. The origin of the receptors is a man aged 45 to 65 with gastric cancer.

The CDR3 here is CASSGGLGSVDTQYF. The CDR3, as DNA: TGCGCCAGCAGCGGCGGTTTGGGGTCTGTAGATACGCAGTATTTT. The J gene is TRBJ2-3, the V gene TRBV5-1; D remains unclear. Germline values: CDR1 SGHRS, CDR2 YFSETQ. This CDR3 is 15 amino acids long. Trimming stripped 4 bases from V and 5 bases from J, with 17 bases between.

V is TRBV5-6 and J is TRBJ2-7; D ambiguous. The CDR3 extends over 15 amino acids. V dropped 4 bases and J dropped 4 bases, with 18 bases sitting between them. CDR1 and CDR2 (germline): SGHDT, YYEEEE. CDR3 nucleotides: TGTGCCAGCAGCCCCTGGACCAGGATCGGGTACGAGCAGTACGTC. Translation: CASSPWTRIGYEQYV.

The chain links TRBV11-3 to TRBJ2-2, with D unresolved. The V end was cut by 6 bases, the J end by 8 bases, with 10 bases between. This CDR3 is built from 12 residues. Germline CDR1 is SGHNT and CDR2 is YENEEA. The CDR3 region is CASRGPSGELFF. DNA for the CDR3: TGTGCCAGCAGAGGTCCGTCTGGGGAGCTGTTTTTT.

The chain employs TRBV30 and TRBJ2-7, with D uncertain. The CDR3 extends over 11 amino acids. The V gene's germline CDR1 is GTSNPN and CDR2 SVGIG (reference sequence). The ends were cut back, 2 bases at V and 1 base at J, with 3 bases in the middle. The CDR3 sequence: CAWSPSYEQYF. The CDR3 DNA is TGTGCCTGGAGTCCGTCCTACGAGCAGTACTTC.

The V gene is TRBV7-6, the J gene TRBJ2-7; the D gene is possibly TRBD1 (5 bases). The CDR3 is 14 amino acids. V lost 9 bases, J lost 2 bases, and 17 bases lay in between. Germline-derived CDR1 and CDR2 are SGHVS and FNYEAQ. CDR3 in amino acids: CARPNRKIPYEQYV. The DNA of the CDR3 is TGTGCCAGACCCAACAGGAAGATACCCTACGAGCAGTACGTC.

The V call is TRBV5-8, the J call TRBJ1-4; weak D call: TRBD1 (6 bases). Per the germline V gene, CDR1 is SGHTS and CDR2 is YDEGEE. Trimming shortened V by 4 bases and J by 8 bases, and 18 bases separated the two germline ends. The CDR3 runs 15 residues. For the CDR3, the DNA is TGTGCCAGCAGCCACAGGGATGGGGCTTTAGAAAAACTGTTTTTT. Amino acid sequence: CASSHRDGALEKLFF.

This rearrangement joins TRBV18 to TRBJ2-1, with 7 bases identical to TRBD2. After removal of 5 bases from V and 3 bases from J, the junction contained 4 bases not matched to a gene. This CDR3 contains 14 residues. The V gene's germline CDR1 is KGHSH and CDR2 LQKENI. The CDR3 is CASSTGLVYNEQFF. The CDR3 region has the DNA TGTGCCAGCTCAACCGGACTAGTCTACAATGAGCAGTTCTTC.

This chain connects TRBV5-1 to TRBJ2-5, with D perhaps being TRBD1 or TRBD2 (5 bases each). The CDR3 totals 15 residues. Germline lookup yields CDR1 SGHRS and CDR2 YFSETQ. The V and J ends lost 0 bases and 3 bases respectively, with 12 bases between them. The CDR3 DNA is TGCGCCAGCAGCTTGGCCGGGACGGGTGAAGAGACCCAGTACTTC. It specifies CASSLAGTGEETQYF.

The chain joins TRBV7-3 to TRBJ2-3; 8 nucleotides align to TRBD2. The CDR3 contains 15 residues. Per the germline V gene, CDR1 is SGHTA and CDR2 is FQGTGA. The junction had 6 bases not matched to a gene; V was cut back by 5 bases and J by 2 bases. The CDR3 DNA reads as TGTGCCAGCAGCGTGTTAGCGGGGACCACAGATACGCAGTATTTT. It codes for CASSVLAGTTDTQYF.

The rearrangement links TRBV4-2 to TRBJ1-3; D unclear. The germline V gene encodes CDR1 LGHNA and CDR2 YNFKEQ. This CDR3 region has 15 residues. Trimming shortened V by 1 base and J by 0 bases, and 7 bases separated the two germline ends. The CDR3 protein is CASSQVTYSGNTIYF. CDR3 bases: TGTGCCAGCAGCCAAGTTACTTACTCTGGAAACACCATATATTTT.

The chain has TRBV2 and TRBJ1-3, with 8 positions matching TRBD1. CDR1 is SNHLY and CDR2 is FYNNEI in the germline V gene. The CDR3 loop spans 14 amino acids. The ends lost 11 bases at V and 2 bases at J; junction bases unmatched: 8. The DNA for the CDR3 is TGTGCCTTCGGACAGGGAGCAACTGGAAACACCATATATTTT. Protein: CAFGQGATGNTIYF.

This chain uses TRBV9 with TRBJ2-5; 10 nucleotides align to TRBD1. There are 15 residues in the CDR3. J lost 5 bases, V lost 3 bases, and 7 bases had no gene match. CDR1 and CDR2 from the germline V gene are SGDLS and YYNGEE. CDR3 loop: CASSARTGGGETQYF. For the CDR3, the DNA is TGTGCCAGCAGCGCAAGGACAGGGGGTGGGGAGACCCAGTACTTC.

The rearrangement uses TRBV9 and TRBJ2-2, with 7 bases matching TRBD1. J gave up 6 bases and V 4 bases, and 12 bases lay outside the gene matches. The germline gives CDR1 SGDLS, CDR2 YYNGEE. The CDR3 runs 16 residues. CDR3 in DNA: TGTGCCAGCAGCCGACAGGGCGGCTTGGCCGCCGGGGAGCTGTTTTTT. Its translation: CASSRQGGLAAGELFF.

The chain joins TRBV6-1 to TRBJ2-7; perhaps D is TRBD1 or TRBD2 (5 bases each). V was clipped by 5 bases and J by 3 bases, with 17 bases between them. The CDR3 covers 15 residues. CDR1 is MNHNS and CDR2 is SASEGT in the germline V gene. CDR3 sequence reads: CASSSRGGPLYEQYV. CDR3 DNA: TGTGCCAGCAGTAGCCGGGGCGGGCCTCTCTACGAGCAGTACGTC.

This clone was seen more than once but under ten times. This rearrangement joins TRBV9 to TRBJ2-5, with D tentatively TRBD2 (5 bases). The CDR3 runs 14 residues. Germline CDR1 SGDLS, CDR2 YYNGEE. Trimming stripped 0 bases from V and 7 bases from J, with 13 bases between. The CDR3 here is CASSVALLGGTQYF. The CDR3 nucleotides read TGTGCCAGCAGCGTAGCTCTACTAGGCGGGACCCAGTACTTC.

The V call is TRBV7-8, the J call TRBJ1-4; no clear D gene. V was trimmed by 1 base and J by 8 bases, leaving 20 bases between them. This CDR3 is 17 amino acids long. Germline CDR1 and CDR2: SGHVS and FQNEAQ. CDR3 region: CASSLVYGSRLGEKLFF. CDR3 coding DNA: TGTGCCAGCAGCTTAGTCTACGGTAGCAGACTGGGCGAAAAACTGTTTTTT.

The chain is built from TRBV11-3 and TRBJ2-1; weak D call: TRBD2 (5 bases). Germline CDR1 and CDR2: SGHNT and YENEEA. V was trimmed by 5 bases and J by 9 bases, leaving 14 bases between them. The CDR3 has 13 amino acids. The CDR3 protein is CASSRSPRGEQFF. The CDR3 DNA sequence: TGTGCCAGCAGCAGATCGCCCCGGGGTGAGCAGTTCTTC.

The V gene is TRBV5-5, the J gene TRBJ1-2; 9 bases match TRBD1. The trim removed 2 bases at V and 6 bases at J, leaving 14 bases unmatched. The CDR3 has 17 amino acids. The germline gives CDR1 SGHKS, CDR2 YYEKEE (reference sequence). CDR3 DNA sequence: TGTGCCAGCAGCTTTGGTTTTAGGGGACAGGGACTTCATGGCTACACCTTC. This gives the protein CASSFGFRGQGLHGYTF.

CDR3 protein: CSGRAYTDTQYF. In DNA, the CDR3 is TGCAGCGGGAGGGCCTACACAGATACGCAGTATTTT. The chain couples TRBV29-1 to TRBJ2-3; weak D call: TRBD2 (6 bases). This CDR3 has 12 amino acids. Germline CDR1 and CDR2: SQVTM and ANQGSEA. V lost 7 bases to trimming and J lost 2 bases, with 10 bases between them.

The chain recombines TRBV29-1 with TRBJ1-5; no firm D call. There are 11 residues in the CDR3. CDR1 and CDR2 from the germline V gene are SQVTM and ANQGSEA. Trimming cost V 4 bases and J 5 bases, with 6 bases left between them. The CDR3 coding sequence is TGCAGCGTTGGTCGGGATCAGCCCCAGCATTTT. It yields the protein CSVGRDQPQHF.

V is TRBV10-3 and J is TRBJ1-1; the D gene is possibly TRBD1 (5 bases). Deletions cut 0 bases from V and 4 bases from J, with 12 bases between. Looked up from germline, CDR1 is ENHRY and CDR2 is SYGVKD. CDR3 length: 15 amino acids. CDR3 region: CAISESGGFGTEAFF. For the CDR3, the DNA is TGTGCCATCAGTGAGTCGGGGGGGTTCGGCACTGAAGCTTTCTTT.